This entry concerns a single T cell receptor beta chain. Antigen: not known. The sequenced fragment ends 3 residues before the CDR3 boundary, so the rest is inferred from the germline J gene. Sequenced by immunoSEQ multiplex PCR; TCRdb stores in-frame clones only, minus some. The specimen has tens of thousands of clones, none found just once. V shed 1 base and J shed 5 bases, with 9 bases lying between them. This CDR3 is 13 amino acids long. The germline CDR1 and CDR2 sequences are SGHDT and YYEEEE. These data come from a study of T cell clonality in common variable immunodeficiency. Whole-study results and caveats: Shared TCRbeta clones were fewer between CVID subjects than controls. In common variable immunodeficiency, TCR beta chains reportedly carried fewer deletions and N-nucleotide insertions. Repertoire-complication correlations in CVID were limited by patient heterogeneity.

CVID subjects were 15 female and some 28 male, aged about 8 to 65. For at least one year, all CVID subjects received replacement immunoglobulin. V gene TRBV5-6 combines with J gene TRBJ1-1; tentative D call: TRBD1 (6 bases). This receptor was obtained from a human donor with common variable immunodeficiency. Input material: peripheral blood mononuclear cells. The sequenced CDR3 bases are TGTGCCAGCAGCTTGAGGGGGGGGACTGAA. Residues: CASSLRGGTE. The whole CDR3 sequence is CASSLRGGTEAFF.